This entry lists 18 T cell receptor beta chains sequenced from one sample in a study of regulatory T cells in long-lasting Graves disease (dated by TCRdb to about 2021). Interpreted using the paper, the time point label stands for: newly diagnosed GD, antithyroid drugs for less than 3 months. RNA was extracted from PBMCs in TRIzol for both TCR sequencing and RNA sequencing. Libraries were made using multiplex PCR. The reads were generated on an Illumina HiSeq 4000. To build TCR beta libraries, CDR3 regions were amplified by Arm-PCR using iRepertoire HTBI primers. In-frame beta chains were kept once TCRdb had trimmed the public reads at Q25 with fastp and called clones with MiXCR. Rows are combined by CDR3 protein, so each entry shows the most common genes and DNA. The sample includes about 540,000 distinct CDR3 sequences, with roughly 14% observed a single time. 10% of the sample is held by the ten biggest clonotypes.

These records were also assigned to another study, of T cells in Graves' hyperthyroidism and ophthalmopathy.

Source: peripheral blood mononuclear cells (PBMCs), taken at new diagnosis, from a patient treated with antithyroid drugs. These receptors originate from a man aged 30-40 years with Graves disease. Donor details come from another sample of the same person, matched by shared clones.

This clonotype came up many times. The chain carries TRBV7-9 and TRBJ2-7; a possible D gene is TRBD1 (5 bases). This CDR3 is built from 12 residues. CDR1 is SEHNR, CDR2 FQNEAQ, per germline (reference sequence). V was clipped by 6 bases and J by 6 bases, with 12 bases between them. CDR3 protein: CASSLDITEQYF. The CDR3 coding sequence is TGTGCCAGCAGTCTGGACATCACCGAGCAGTACTTC. Variable domain in full (rest from reference TRBV7-9 and TRBJ2-7): DTGVSQNPRHKITKRGQNVTFRCDPISEHNRLYWYRQTLGQGPEFLTYFQNEAQLEKSRLLSDRFSAERPKGSFSTLEIQRTEQGDSAMYLCASSLDITEQYFGPGTRLTVT.

The V and J genes are TRBV19 and TRBJ1-5, with 10 nucleotides matching TRBD1. Losses at the gene ends were 5 bases for V and 7 bases for J; bases not matched to a gene: 14. Germline loops: CDR1 LNHDA, CDR2 SQIVND (reference sequence). There are 17 residues in the CDR3. CDR3 sequence (DNA): TGTGCCAGTAGTTCACAACCGGGACAGGGGAACCGACAGCCCCAGCATTTT. This codes for CASSSQPGQGNRQPQHF.

Ten or more counts support this clonotype. The chain couples TRBV30 to TRBJ1-5; no clear D gene. This CDR3 is built from 13 residues. The V and J ends lost 5 bases and 2 bases respectively, with 10 bases between them. Germline lookup yields CDR1 GTSNPN and CDR2 SVGIG (reference sequence). The CDR3 nucleotides read TGTGCCTGGGCGACGAGGGGCAATCAGCCCCAGCATTTT. Protein sequence: CAWATRGNQPQHF.

This clonotype was seen ten or more times. This sequence joins TRBV27 and TRBJ2-1; weak D call: TRBD1 (7 bases). Deletions cut 2 bases from V and 8 bases from J, with 13 bases between. This CDR3 has 14 residues. Germline lookup yields CDR1 MNHEY and CDR2 SMNVEV (reference sequence). The CDR3 loop is CASSLIGGGDEQFF. The CDR3 DNA reads as TGTGCCAGCAGTTTAATTGGAGGGGGCGATGAGCAGTTCTTC.

Ten or more counts support this clonotype. The V and J genes are TRBV3-1 and TRBJ1-1; D may be TRBD1 (6 bases). The CDR3 spans 14 residues. Germline V gene data show CDR1 as LGHDT and CDR2 as YNNKEL (reference sequence). V was shortened by 4 bases and J by 7 bases, with 16 bases between the two germline ends. CDR3 in amino acids: CASSLKGGVGEAFF. CDR3 DNA sequence: TGTGCCAGCAGCCTAAAAGGGGGAGTTGGTGAAGCTTTCTTT.

The V call is TRBV19, the J call TRBJ2-1; 10 bases are shared with TRBD2. Trimming removed 7 bases from V and 0 bases from J; junction bases left unmatched: 3. Per the germline V gene, CDR1 is LNHDA and CDR2 is SQIVND (reference sequence). This CDR3 comprises 15 residues. The CDR3 region is CASMRTSGSYNEQFF. In DNA form, the CDR3 reads TGTGCCAGTATGAGGACTAGCGGCTCCTACAATGAGCAGTTCTTC.

Ten or more counts support this clonotype. The V gene is TRBV18, the J gene TRBJ2-7, with a tentative D call TRBD1 (6 bases). This CDR3 has 14 residues. Trimming stripped 6 bases from V and 6 bases from J, with 18 bases between. Per the germline V gene, CDR1 is KGHSH and CDR2 is LQKENI. Here the CDR3 reads CASSPQQGSGEQYF. CDR3 bases: TGTGCCAGCTCTCCCCAACAGGGATCTGGCGAGCAGTACTTC. The full variable domain, its missing parts supplied by reference TRBV18 and TRBJ2-7, is NAGVMQNPRHLVRRRGQEARLRCSPMKGHSHVYWYRQLPEEGLKFMVYLQKENIIDESGMPKERFSAEFPKEGPSILRIQQVVRGDSAAYFCASSPQQGSGEQYFGPGTRLTVT.

This chain uses TRBV14 with TRBJ2-7; 7 bases are a match to TRBD2. This CDR3 has 13 residues. After removal of 4 bases from V and 7 bases from J, the junction contained 7 bases not matched to a gene. Germline lookup yields CDR1 SGHDN and CDR2 FVKESK. The CDR3, as DNA: TGTGCCAGCAGCCGCGGGAGATCTGGAGAGCAGTACTTC. Protein sequence: CASSRGRSGEQYF.

The table lists this clonotype with many counts. CDR3 nucleotides: TGCGCCAGCAGCTTGGAGAGACTAGCGGGAGTCGAGCAGTACTTC. It translates to CASSLERLAGVEQYF. The chain is built from TRBV5-1 and TRBJ2-7; 12 nucleotides line up with TRBD2. The V gene end was trimmed by 0 bases and the J gene end by 6 bases; junction bases not matched to a gene: 4. This CDR3 region has 15 residues. CDR1 is SGHRS, CDR2 YFSETQ, per germline.

This clonotype was counted ten times or more. This chain links TRBV29-1 with TRBJ2-7; 9 bases map to TRBD1. This CDR3 has 13 amino acids. CDR1 and CDR2 (germline): SQVTM, ANQGSEA. V gave up 6 bases and J gave up 7 bases; unmatched junction bases: 10. The CDR3 DNA sequence: TGCAGCGTCCGAACGGGGACAGGGAGGGAGCAGTACTTC. It specifies CSVRTGTGREQYF.

This clonotype was observed many times. The rearrangement joins TRBV29-1 to TRBJ2-7; 9 bases align to TRBD1. V dropped 7 bases and J dropped 6; count of bases not matched to a gene: 4. CDR1 SQVTM and CDR2 ANQGSEA come from the germline V gene. The CDR3 consists of 11 residues. The CDR3 region has the DNA TGCAGCGCGGGACAGGGAGGCGAGCAGTACTTC. Its translation is CSAGQGGEQYF.

This clonotype has more than one count but fewer than ten. This chain links TRBV10-1 with TRBJ2-2; D assignment may be TRBD1 or TRBD2 (5 bases each). Trimming pared 6 bases from V and 2 bases from J, leaving 10 bases between. Germline values: CDR1 WNHNN, CDR2 SYGVQD (reference sequence). This CDR3 is 14 amino acids long. In DNA, the CDR3 is TGCGCCAGCAGAGGGGACGACAACACCGGGGAGCTGTTTTTT. Its protein product is CASRGDDNTGELFF.

The chain links TRBV29-1 to TRBJ2-3; D is ambiguous. CDR1 and CDR2 from the germline V gene are SQVTM and ANQGSEA. The CDR3 is 12 amino acids. V was shortened by 2 bases and J by 5 bases, with 8 bases between the two germline ends. The CDR3 sequence: CSVEPLRDTQYF. Here the CDR3 DNA reads TGCAGCGTTGAACCCCTAAGAGATACGCAGTATTTT.

There are many counts of this clonotype. The gene calls are TRBV6-1 and TRBJ2-5, with D perhaps matching TRBD2 (6 bases). Per germline, CDR1 MNHNS and CDR2 SASEGT. This CDR3 has 12 residues. V gave up 9 bases and J gave up 6 bases, with 14 bases separating them. This CDR3 reads CASFIGRQTQYF. The CDR3, as DNA: TGTGCCAGTTTCATAGGGAGGCAGACCCAGTACTTC.

This clonotype was picked up many times. The genes are TRBV10-3 and TRBJ1-1; D remains unclear. Trimming cost V 0 bases and J 6 bases, with 11 bases left between them. The CDR3 totals 14 residues. The germline CDR1 and CDR2 sequences are ENHRY and SYGVKD. This CDR3 reads CAISESNSPSEAFF. The CDR3 coding sequence is TGTGCCATCAGTGAGTCAAACTCCCCGTCTGAAGCTTTCTTT.

This clonotype showed up just a few times. This may stem from a read error, because a much larger clone lies one nucleotide away. The V gene is TRBV5-1, the J gene TRBJ2-1; possible D gene TRBD1, 6 bases. Germline assignment: CDR1 SGHRS and CDR2 YFSETQ. CDR3 length: 15 residues. This CDR3 reads CASSLEQTGLNERFF. CDR3 nucleotide sequence: TGCGCCAGCAGCCTTGAGCAGACAGGTCTTAATGAGCGGTTCTTC.

This clonotype was found many times. The rearrangement joins TRBV27 to TRBJ2-7; 9 nucleotides match TRBD2. The CDR3 has 18 amino acids. The germline CDR1 and CDR2 sequences are MNHEY and SMNVEV (reference sequence). The ends lost 5 bases at V and 3 bases at J; junction bases unmatched: 17. The CDR3 sequence: CASSPRGGRAVIYYEQYF. The CDR3 DNA follows: TGTGCCAGCAGTCCCCGGGGCGGGAGGGCCGTAATTTACTACGAGCAGTACTTC.

Many counts were recorded for this clonotype. This chain connects TRBV6-1 to TRBJ2-2; 9 bases are a match to TRBD2. Germline loops: CDR1 MNHNS, CDR2 SASEGT. This CDR3 is built from 14 residues. V lost 7 bases and J lost 5; bases outside the gene matches: 5. CDR3 sequence (DNA): TGTGCCAGCACGGATAGCGGGAGAACCGGGGAGCTGTTTTTT. It specifies CASTDSGRTGELFF.